The sequence of this T cell receptor (beta chain) was determined in a study of T cells after posttransplantation cyclophosphamide. Study results and caveats: Tissue-infiltrating T cells from skin or gut overlapped little with blood T cells. Later blood repertoires were often dominated by clones from the donor CD8+ memory compartment. TRB clonality was highly associated with recipient CMV seropositivity and reactivation.

Control samples came 1 year after myeloablative marrow transplants with methotrexate plus calcineurin inhibitor. The CDR3 length is 14 residues. The trim removed 9 bases at V and 0 bases at J, leaving 4 bases unmatched. Germline CDR1 SGHRS, CDR2 YFSETQ. This table comes from immunoSEQ multiplex PCR, and its TCRdb copy is limited to in-frame clones, with some not included. The table lists roughly 17,000 clones, 85% of them singletons. To note about this clone: Its matching antigen is unknown.

The source is a female patient younger than 35 who received an allogeneic stem cell transplant from an unrelated donor, was CMV-positive, and had acute and chronic GVHD. Certain T cells may be donor cells from the graft. The chain has TRBV5-1 and TRBJ2-2; 8 nucleotides line up with TRBD2. This sample comprised PBMCs, obtained after allogeneic stem cell transplant with calcineurin inhibitor and methotrexate. The CDR3 DNA reads TGCGCCACCCGACTAGCGCCGAACACCGGGGAGCTGTTTTTT. The encoded protein is CATRLAPNTGELFF.